The 7 T cell receptor beta chains listed next were all sequenced from one sample in a study of T-cell memory formation after mild COVID-19. TCRdb analysed the 5' RACE reads with MiXCR anew, one entry per CDR3 protein. The table records hundreds of thousands of distinct CDR3 sequences, around 17% of them present only once. The specimen sequenced was PBMCs or a T cell subset sorted from them (not recorded which). The receptor set was obtained from an adult woman who had mild COVID-19 (a few samples of this study predate the infection). Cell type and time point are not known.

The chain joins TRBV5-1 to TRBJ2-1; D might be TRBD2 (6 bases). Germline CDR1 reads SGHRS; CDR2 reads YFSETQ. Between the trimmed V and J ends, which lost 1 base and 0 bases, there was a span of 11 bases. This CDR3 is 16 amino acids long. The CDR3 loop is CASSLSGEPSYNEQFF. The CDR3 DNA is TGCGCCAGCAGCTTGTCGGGGGAACCCTCCTACAATGAGCAGTTCTTC.

V and J are TRBV4-3 and TRBJ2-3; 7 bases are a match to TRBD2. Germline V lookup: CDR1 LGHNA, CDR2 YSLEER. CDR3 length equals 14 residues. V lost 0 bases to trimming and J lost 6 bases; unmatched junction nucleotides: 3. The CDR3 DNA reads TGCGCCAGCAGCCAAGATCCTAGCGGTGATACGCAGTATTTT. Translating gives CASSQDPSGDTQYF.

The chain employs TRBV6-6 and TRBJ1-5; D call uncertain. CDR1 and CDR2 from the germline V gene are MNHNY and SVGAGI (reference sequence). V lost 0 bases, J lost 0 bases, and 12 bases lay in between. This CDR3 comprises 17 residues. CDR3: CASSYSRPAYSNQPQHF. In DNA form, the CDR3 reads TGTGCCAGCAGTTACTCGCGGCCTGCCTATAGCAATCAGCCCCAGCATTTT.

In its sample, this clonotype was seen a few times. The V call is TRBV7-9, the J call TRBJ1-1, with D unclear. V was cut by 2 bases and J by 2 bases, with 12 bases left in between. Looked up from germline, CDR1 is SEHNR and CDR2 is FQNEAQ (reference sequence). CDR3 length: 15 residues. The CDR3 region is CASSLSEQLNTEAFF. Written as DNA, the CDR3 is TGTGCCAGCAGCTTATCCGAACAGCTCAACACTGAAGCTTTCTTT.

V usage is TRBV2 and J usage is TRBJ2-3; 7 positions match TRBD2. CDR1 and CDR2 (germline): SNHLY, FYNNEI. This CDR3 comprises 16 residues. V shed 6 bases, J shed 0 bases, and the junction held 9 bases outside the gene matches. The CDR3 reads CASSPGRKPSTDTQYF. The CDR3 DNA is TGTGCCAGCAGCCCCGGGAGGAAACCTAGCACAGATACGCAGTATTTT.

The chain joins TRBV7-9 to TRBJ1-4; D remains ambiguous. Germline assignment: CDR1 SEHNR and CDR2 FQNEAQ (reference sequence). This CDR3 is 15 amino acids long. Trimming removed 5 bases from V and 5 bases from J, with 15 bases in between. In DNA, the CDR3 is TGTGCCAGCAGCGCCAGCGGAGGAGGGAATGAAAAACTGTTTTTT. This codes for CASSASGGGNEKLFF.

V gene TRBV29-1 combines with J gene TRBJ1-1, with no clear D. V gave up 4 bases and J gave up 4 bases, with 4 bases separating them. This CDR3 is built from 10 residues. The V gene's germline CDR1 is SQVTM and CDR2 ANQGSEA. The CDR3 loop reads CSVVFTEAFF. The CDR3 DNA reads as TGCAGCGTTGTCTTCACTGAAGCTTTCTTT. Together with reference TRBV29-1 and TRBJ1-1, the CDR3 gives the full variable domain: SAVISQKPSRDICQRGTSLTIQCQVDSQVTMMFWYRQQPGQSLTLIATANQGSEATYESGFVIDKFPISRPNLTFSTLTVSNMSPEDSSIYLCSVVFTEAFFGQGTRLTVV.